This T cell receptor (beta chain) emerged from a study of blood T cell repertoires in COVID-19. Study overall: The study drew acute and convalescent COVID-19 samples from the United States, Italy and Spain. Sample material is recorded as cDNA or gDNA derived from T cells, B-cell-depleted T cells, or PBMCs.

In the authors' workflow: Amplifying reference gene primers gave estimates of nucleated cell counts. Only in-frame clones appear in the TCRdb table, and some are missing; sequencing was by immunoSEQ multiplex PCR. The DNA was the basis for D and trimming; V, J and clone size are from that table. The sample has roughly 280,000 clones, about 89% seen once. The CDR3 is made up of 13 amino acids. With 3 bases removed from V and 6 bases from J, the gap between germline ends came to 12 bases. Germline CDR1 and CDR2: SGHNT and YENEEA. This sequence was found in a man aged 35 to 55 with active or convalescent COVID-19. The source material was peripheral blood. V gene TRBV11-3 combines with J gene TRBJ2-7; D may be TRBD2 (6 bases). CDR3 residues: CASSLTREGEQYF. The CDR3 DNA is TGTGCCAGCAGCTTGACGCGGGAAGGCGAGCAGTACTTC.